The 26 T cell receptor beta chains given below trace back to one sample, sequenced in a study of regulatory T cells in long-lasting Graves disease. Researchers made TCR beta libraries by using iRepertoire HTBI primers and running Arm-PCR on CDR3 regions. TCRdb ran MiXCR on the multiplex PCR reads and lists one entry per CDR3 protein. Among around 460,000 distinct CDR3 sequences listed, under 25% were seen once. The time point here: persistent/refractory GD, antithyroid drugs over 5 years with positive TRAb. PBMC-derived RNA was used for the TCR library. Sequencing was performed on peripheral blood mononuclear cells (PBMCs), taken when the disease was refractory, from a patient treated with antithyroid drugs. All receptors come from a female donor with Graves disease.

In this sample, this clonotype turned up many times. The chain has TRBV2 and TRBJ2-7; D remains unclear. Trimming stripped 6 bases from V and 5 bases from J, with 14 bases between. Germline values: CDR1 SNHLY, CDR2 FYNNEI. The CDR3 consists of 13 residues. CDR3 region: CASSLGFSDEQYF. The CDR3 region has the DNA TGTGCCAGCAGCCTAGGGTTTTCCGACGAGCAGTACTTC.

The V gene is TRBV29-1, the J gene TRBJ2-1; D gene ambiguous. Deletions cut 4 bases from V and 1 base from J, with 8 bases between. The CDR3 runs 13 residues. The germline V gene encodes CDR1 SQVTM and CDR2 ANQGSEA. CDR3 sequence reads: CSVAVQSYNEQFF. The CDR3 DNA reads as TGCAGCGTTGCCGTCCAGTCCTACAATGAGCAGTTCTTC.

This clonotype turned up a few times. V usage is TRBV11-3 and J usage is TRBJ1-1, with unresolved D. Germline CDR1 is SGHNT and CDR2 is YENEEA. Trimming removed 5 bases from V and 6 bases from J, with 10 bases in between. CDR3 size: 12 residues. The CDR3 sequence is CASSKTRAEAFF. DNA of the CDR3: TGTGCCAGCAGCAAAACCCGGGCTGAAGCTTTCTTT.

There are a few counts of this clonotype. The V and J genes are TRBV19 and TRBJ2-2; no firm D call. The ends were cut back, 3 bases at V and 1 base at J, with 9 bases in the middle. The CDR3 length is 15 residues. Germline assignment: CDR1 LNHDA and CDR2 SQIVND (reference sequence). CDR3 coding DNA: TGTGCCAGTAGTATGGCAGCGTTGAACACCGGGGAGCTGTTTTTT. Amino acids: CASSMAALNTGELFF.

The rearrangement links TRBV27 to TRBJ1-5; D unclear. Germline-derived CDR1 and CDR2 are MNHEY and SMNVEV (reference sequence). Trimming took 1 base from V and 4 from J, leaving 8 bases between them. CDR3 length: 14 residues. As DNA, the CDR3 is TGTGCCAGCAGTTTATTTGCTGGAAATCAGCCCCAGCATTTT. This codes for CASSLFAGNQPQHF.

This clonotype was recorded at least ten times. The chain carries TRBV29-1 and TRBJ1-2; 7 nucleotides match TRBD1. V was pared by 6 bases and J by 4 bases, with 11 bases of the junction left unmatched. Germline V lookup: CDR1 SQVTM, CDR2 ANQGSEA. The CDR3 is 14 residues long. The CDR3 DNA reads TGCAGCGTACGATTACAGGGGCCAACCTATGGCTACACCTTC. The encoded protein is CSVRLQGPTYGYTF.

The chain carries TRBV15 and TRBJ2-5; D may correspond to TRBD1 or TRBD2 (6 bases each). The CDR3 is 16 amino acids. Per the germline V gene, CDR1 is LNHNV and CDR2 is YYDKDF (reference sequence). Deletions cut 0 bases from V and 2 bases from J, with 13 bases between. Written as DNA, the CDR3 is TGTGCCACCAGCAGAGATATGGGGGGCCTTCAAGAGACCCAGTACTTC. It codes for CATSRDMGGLQETQYF.

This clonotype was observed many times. DNA of the CDR3: TGTGCCAGCACCCAACAGGGGATTGGGACTGAAGCTTTCTTT. Amino acids: CASTQQGIGTEAFF. The chain recombines TRBV11-3 with TRBJ1-1; TRBD1 matches at 7 bases. This CDR3 region has 14 residues. Trimming took 7 bases from V and 5 from J; bases not matched to a gene: 10. The germline V gene encodes CDR1 SGHNT and CDR2 YENEEA.

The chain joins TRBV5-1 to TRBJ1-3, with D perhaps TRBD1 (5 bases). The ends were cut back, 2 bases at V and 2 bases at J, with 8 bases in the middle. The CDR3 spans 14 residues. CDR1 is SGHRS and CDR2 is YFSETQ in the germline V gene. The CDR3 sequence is CASSFPGTGNTIYF. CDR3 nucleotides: TGCGCCAGCAGCTTCCCAGGGACTGGAAACACCATATATTTT.

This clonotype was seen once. The CDR3 reads CASSYQPPEQYF. CDR3 bases: TGTGCCAGCAGCTACCAGCCCCCGGAGCAGTACTTC. J is TRBJ2-7 and V is TRBV5-5; D unresolved. Germline-derived CDR1 and CDR2 are SGHKS and YYEKEE (reference sequence). The CDR3 totals 12 residues. V was trimmed by 3 bases and J by 7 bases, leaving 11 bases between them.

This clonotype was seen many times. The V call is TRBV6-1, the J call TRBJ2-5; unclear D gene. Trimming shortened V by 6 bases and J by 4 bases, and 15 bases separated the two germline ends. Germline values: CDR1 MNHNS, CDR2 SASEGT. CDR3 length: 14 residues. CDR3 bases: TGTGCCAGCAGCACAACATACACGGGAGAGACCCAGTACTTC. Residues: CASSTTYTGETQYF.

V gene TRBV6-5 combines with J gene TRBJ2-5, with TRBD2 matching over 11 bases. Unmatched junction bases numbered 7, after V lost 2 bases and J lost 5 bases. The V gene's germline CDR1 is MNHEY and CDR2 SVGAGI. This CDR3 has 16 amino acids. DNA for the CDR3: TGTGCCAGCAGTTACCGGGTAGCGGGAGGGCGGGAGACCCAGTACTTC. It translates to CASSYRVAGGRETQYF.

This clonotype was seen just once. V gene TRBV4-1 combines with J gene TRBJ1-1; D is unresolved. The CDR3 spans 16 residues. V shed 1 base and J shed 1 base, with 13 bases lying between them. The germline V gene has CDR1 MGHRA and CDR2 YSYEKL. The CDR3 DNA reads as TGCGCCAGCAGCCAAGGGCGGGGTGGTGGGAACACTGAAGCTTTCTTT. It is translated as CASSQGRGGGNTEAFF.

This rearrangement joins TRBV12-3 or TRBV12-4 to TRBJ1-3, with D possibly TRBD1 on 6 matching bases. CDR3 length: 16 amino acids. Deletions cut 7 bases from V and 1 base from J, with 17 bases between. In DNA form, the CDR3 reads TGTGCCAGCATCTCCCGGGGGCTACCTTCTGGAAACACCATATATTTT. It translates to CASISRGLPSGNTIYF.

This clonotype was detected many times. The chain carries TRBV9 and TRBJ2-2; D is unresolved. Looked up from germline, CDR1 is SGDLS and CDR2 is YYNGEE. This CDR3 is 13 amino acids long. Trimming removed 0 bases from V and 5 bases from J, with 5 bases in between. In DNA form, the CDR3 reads TGTGCCAGCAGCGTAGGGACGACCGGGGAGCTGTTTTTT. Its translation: CASSVGTTGELFF.

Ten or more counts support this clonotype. This chain's CDR3 is CASRDRGHGYTF. The CDR3, as DNA: TGTGCCAGCAGGGACAGGGGCCATGGCTACACCTTC. The V and J genes are TRBV27 and TRBJ1-2; 9 bases are a match to TRBD1. The CDR3 is made up of 12 amino acids. J gave up 6 bases and V 6 bases, and 2 bases lay outside the gene matches. Per the germline V gene, CDR1 is MNHEY and CDR2 is SMNVEV (reference sequence).

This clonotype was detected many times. CDR3 residues: CASRSKNTGELFF. The DNA of the CDR3 is TGTGCCAGCAGAAGCAAGAACACCGGGGAGCTGTTTTTT. The chain carries TRBV6-1 and TRBJ2-2; the D is unclear. This CDR3 contains 13 residues. The V end lost 6 bases, the J end lost 1 base, and 6 bases lay between the germline ends. Per the germline V gene, CDR1 is MNHNS and CDR2 is SASEGT.

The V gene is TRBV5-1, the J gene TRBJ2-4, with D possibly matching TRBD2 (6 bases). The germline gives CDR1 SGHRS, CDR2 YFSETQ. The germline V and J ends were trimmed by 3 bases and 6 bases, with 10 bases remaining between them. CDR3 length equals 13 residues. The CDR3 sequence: CASSSGLLNIQYF. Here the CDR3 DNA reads TGCGCCAGCAGCTCGGGACTCTTAAACATTCAGTACTTC. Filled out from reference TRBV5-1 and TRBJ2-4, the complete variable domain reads KAGVTQTPRYLIKTRGQQVTLSCSPISGHRSVSWYQQTPGQGLQFLFEYFSETQRNKGNFPGRFSGRQFSNSRSEMNVSTLELGDSALYLCASSSGLLNIQYFGAGTRLSVL.

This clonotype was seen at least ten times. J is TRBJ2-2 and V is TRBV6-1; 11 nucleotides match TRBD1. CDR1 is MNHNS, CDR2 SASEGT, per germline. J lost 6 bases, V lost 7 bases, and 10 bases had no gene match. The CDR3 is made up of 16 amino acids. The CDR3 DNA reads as TGTGCCAGCACCTCACCGGGACAGGGGGTATCCGGGGAGCTGTTTTTT. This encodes CASTSPGQGVSGELFF.

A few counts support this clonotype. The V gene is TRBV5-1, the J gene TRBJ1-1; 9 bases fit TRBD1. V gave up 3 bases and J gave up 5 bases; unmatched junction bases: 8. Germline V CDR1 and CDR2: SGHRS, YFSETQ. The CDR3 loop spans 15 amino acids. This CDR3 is CASSSQTGGRTEAFF. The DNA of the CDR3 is TGCGCCAGCAGCTCCCAGACAGGGGGGAGGACTGAAGCTTTCTTT.

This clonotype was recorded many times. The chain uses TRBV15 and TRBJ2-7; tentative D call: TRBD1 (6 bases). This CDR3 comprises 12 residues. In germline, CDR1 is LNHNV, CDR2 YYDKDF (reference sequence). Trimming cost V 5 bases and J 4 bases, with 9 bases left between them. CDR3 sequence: CATSVQGYEQYF. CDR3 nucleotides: TGTGCCACCAGCGTACAGGGTTACGAGCAGTACTTC.

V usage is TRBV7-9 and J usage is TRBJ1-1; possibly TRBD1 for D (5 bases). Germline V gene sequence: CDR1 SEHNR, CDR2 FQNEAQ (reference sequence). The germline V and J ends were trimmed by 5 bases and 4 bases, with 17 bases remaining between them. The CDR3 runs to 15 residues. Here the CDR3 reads CASSPPGRGGTEAFF. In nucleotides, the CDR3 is TGTGCCAGCAGCCCCCCCGGGAGGGGAGGCACTGAAGCTTTCTTT.

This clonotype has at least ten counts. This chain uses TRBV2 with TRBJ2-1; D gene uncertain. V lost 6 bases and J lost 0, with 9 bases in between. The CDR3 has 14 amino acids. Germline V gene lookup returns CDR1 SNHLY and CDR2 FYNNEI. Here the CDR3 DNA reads TGTGCCAGCAGGAAACTGGTCTCCTACAATGAGCAGTTCTTC. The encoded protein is CASRKLVSYNEQFF.

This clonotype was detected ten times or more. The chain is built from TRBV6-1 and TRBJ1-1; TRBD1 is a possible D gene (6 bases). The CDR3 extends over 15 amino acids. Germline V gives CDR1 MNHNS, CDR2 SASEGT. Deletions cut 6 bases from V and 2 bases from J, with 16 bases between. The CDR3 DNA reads TGTGCCAGCAGGCACGCTAGGACAGCTAACACTGAAGCTTTCTTT. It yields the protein CASRHARTANTEAFF.

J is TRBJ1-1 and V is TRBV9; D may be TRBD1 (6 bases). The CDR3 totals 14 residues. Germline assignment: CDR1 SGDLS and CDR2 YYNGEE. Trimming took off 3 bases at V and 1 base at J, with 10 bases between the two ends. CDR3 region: CASSDRQENTEAFF. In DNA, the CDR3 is TGTGCCAGCAGCGACCGACAGGAGAACACTGAAGCTTTCTTT.

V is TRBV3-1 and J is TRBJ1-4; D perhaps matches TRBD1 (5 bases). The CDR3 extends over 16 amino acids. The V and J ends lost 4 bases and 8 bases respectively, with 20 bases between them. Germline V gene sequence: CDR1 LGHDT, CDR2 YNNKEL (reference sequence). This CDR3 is CASSPPPVGEAEKLFF. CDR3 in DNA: TGTGCCAGCAGCCCCCCACCAGTGGGGGAAGCGGAAAAACTGTTTTTT.